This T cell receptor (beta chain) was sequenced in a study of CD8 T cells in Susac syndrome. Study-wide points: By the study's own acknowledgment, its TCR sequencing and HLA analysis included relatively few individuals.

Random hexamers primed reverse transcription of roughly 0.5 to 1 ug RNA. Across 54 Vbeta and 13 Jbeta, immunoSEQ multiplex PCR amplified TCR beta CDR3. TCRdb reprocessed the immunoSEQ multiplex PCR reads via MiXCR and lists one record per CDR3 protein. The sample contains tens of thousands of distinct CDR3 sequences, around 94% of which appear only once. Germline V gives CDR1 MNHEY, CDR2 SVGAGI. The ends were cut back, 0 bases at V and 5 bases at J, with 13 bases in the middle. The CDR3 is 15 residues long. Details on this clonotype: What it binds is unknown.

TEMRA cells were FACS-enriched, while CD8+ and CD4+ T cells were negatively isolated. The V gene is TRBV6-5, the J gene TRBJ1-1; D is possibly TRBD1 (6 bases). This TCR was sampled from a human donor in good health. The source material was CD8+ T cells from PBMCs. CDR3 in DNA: TGTGCCAGCAGTTACTCCCTGGGGGGCCGGACTGAAGCTTTCTTT. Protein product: CASSYSLGGRTEAFF.